This TCR beta chain was captured by sequencing in a study of long-term antiretroviral therapy in people with HIV. On this clone: What it binds is not known.

The assay used was immunoSEQ (version v3.0), run at survey level. TCRdb's table, derived via immunoSEQ multiplex PCR, lists solely in-frame clones and lacks some. This table has about 17,000 clones, about 89% appearing once. The CDR3 is 12 residues long. In germline, CDR1 is PRHDT, CDR2 FYEKMQ (reference sequence). The trim removed 2 bases at V and 9 bases at J, leaving 1 base unmatched. Study results and limitations: Gathering of blood took place between about 2003 and 2018, possibly under older ART regimens.

Here the sequenced sample was unsorted PBMCs, taken 0.6 years after starting antiretroviral therapy. This chain connects TRBV13 to TRBJ2-1; 7 nucleotides line up with TRBD2. This clonotype originated in a woman aged 40 to 55 with HIV. This chain's CDR3 is CASSLTSVEQFF. CDR3 DNA: TGTGCCAGCAGCTTAACTAGCGTTGAGCAGTTCTTC.